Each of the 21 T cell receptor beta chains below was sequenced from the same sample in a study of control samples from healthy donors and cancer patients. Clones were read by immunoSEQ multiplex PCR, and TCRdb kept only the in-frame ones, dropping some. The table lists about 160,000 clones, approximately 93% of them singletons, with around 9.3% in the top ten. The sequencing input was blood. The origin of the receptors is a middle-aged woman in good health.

The CDR3 loop is CASSRGLLAFF. Written as DNA, the CDR3 is TGTGCCAGCAGTCGGGGCCTTTTAGCTTTCTTT. The chain employs TRBV11-2 and TRBJ1-1; D might be TRBD1 (5 bases). Deletions cut 6 bases from V and 10 bases from J, with 12 bases between. Germline V gene lookup returns CDR1 SGHAT and CDR2 FQNNGV. There are 11 residues in the CDR3.

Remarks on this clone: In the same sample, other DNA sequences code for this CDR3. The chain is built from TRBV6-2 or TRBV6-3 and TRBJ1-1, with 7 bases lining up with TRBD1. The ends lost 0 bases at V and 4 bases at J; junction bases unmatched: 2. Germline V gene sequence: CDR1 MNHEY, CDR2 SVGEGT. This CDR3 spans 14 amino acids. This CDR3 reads CASSYSNRGTEAFF. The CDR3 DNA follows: TGTGCCAGCAGTTACTCCAACAGGGGCACTGAAGCTTTCTTT.

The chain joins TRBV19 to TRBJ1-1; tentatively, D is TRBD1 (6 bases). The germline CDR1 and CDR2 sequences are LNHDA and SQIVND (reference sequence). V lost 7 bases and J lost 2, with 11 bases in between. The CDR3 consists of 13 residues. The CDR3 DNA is TGTGCCAGTATAGCAGGGGAAAACACTGAAGCTTTCTTT. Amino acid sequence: CASIAGENTEAFF.

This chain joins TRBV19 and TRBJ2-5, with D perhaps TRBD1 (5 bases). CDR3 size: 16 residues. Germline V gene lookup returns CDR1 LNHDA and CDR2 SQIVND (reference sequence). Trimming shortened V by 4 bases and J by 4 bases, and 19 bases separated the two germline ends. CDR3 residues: CASSTRVDWSPETQYF. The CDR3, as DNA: TGTGCCAGTAGTACCAGGGTTGACTGGTCCCCAGAGACCCAGTACTTC.

CDR3 region: CARPIGQGEVREPQHF. As DNA, the CDR3 is TGTGCCAGACCGATAGGACAGGGGGAAGTTCGGGAGCCCCAGCATTTT. The chain recombines TRBV7-9 with TRBJ1-5; 10 bases agree with TRBD1. With 9 bases clipped from V and 8 bases from J, the junction kept 16 bases outside the gene matches. The CDR3 is 16 amino acids. Germline assignment: CDR1 SEHNR and CDR2 FQNEAQ (reference sequence). The whole variable domain, filled in from reference TRBV7-9 and TRBJ1-5, reads DTGVSQNPRHKITKRGQNVTFRCDPISEHNRLYWYRQTLGQGPEFLTYFQNEAQLEKSRLLSDRFSAERPKGSFSTLEIQRTEQGDSAMYLCARPIGQGEVREPQHFGDGTRLSIL.

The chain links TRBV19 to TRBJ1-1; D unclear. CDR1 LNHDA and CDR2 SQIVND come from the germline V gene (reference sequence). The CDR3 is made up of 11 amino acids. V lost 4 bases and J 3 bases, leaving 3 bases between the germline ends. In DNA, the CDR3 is TGTGCCAGTAGTACTTACACTGAAGCTTTCTTT. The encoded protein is CASSTYTEAFF.

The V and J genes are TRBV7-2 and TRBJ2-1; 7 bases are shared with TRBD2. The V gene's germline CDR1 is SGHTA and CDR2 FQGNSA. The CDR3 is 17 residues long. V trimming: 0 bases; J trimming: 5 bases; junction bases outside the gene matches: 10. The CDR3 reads CASSLALGREPNNEQFF. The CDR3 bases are TGTGCCAGCAGCTTAGCGCTGGGGCGGGAGCCTAACAATGAGCAGTTCTTC.

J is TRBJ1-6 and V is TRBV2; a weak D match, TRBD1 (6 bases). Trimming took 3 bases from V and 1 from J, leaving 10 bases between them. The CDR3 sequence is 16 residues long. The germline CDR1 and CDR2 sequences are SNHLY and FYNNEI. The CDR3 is CASSEGGGSYNSPLHF. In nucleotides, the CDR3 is TGTGCCAGCAGTGAGGGAGGGGGTTCCTATAATTCACCCCTCCACTTT. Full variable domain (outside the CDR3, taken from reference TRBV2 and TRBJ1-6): EPEVTQTPSHQVTQMGQEVILRCVPISNHLYFYWYRQILGQKVEFLVSFYNNEISEKSEIFDDQFSVERPDGSNFTLKIRSTKLEDSAMYFCASSEGGGSYNSPLHFGNGTRLTVT.

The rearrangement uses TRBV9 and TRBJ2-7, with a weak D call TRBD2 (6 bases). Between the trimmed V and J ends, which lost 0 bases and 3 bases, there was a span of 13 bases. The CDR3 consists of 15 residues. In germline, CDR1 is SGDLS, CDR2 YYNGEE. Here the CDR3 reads CASSVGASALYEQYF. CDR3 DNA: TGTGCCAGCAGCGTAGGCGCTAGCGCTCTCTACGAGCAGTACTTC.

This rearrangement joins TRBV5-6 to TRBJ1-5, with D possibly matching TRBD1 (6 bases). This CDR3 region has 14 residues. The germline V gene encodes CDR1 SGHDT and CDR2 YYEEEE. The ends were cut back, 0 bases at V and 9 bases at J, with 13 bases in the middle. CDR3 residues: CASSLATGRLPQHF. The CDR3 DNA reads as TGTGCCAGCAGCTTGGCTACAGGGCGATTGCCCCAGCATTTT.

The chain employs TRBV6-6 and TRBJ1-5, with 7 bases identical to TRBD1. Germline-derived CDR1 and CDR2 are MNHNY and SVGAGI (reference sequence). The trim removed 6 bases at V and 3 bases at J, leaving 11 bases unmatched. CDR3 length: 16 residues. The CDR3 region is CASSTKTGRYNQPQHF. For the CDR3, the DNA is TGTGCCAGCAGCACCAAGACAGGGAGGTACAATCAGCCCCAGCATTTT.

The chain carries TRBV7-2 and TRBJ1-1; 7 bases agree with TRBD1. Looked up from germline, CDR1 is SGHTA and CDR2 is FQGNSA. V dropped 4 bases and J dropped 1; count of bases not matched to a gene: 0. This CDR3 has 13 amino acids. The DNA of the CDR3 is TGTGCCAGCAGCTGGACAGGGAACACTGAAGCTTTCTTT. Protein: CASSWTGNTEAFF. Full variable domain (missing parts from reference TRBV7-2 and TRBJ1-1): GAGVSQSPSNKVTEKGKDVELRCDPISGHTALYWYRQSLGQGLEFLIYFQGNSAPDKSGLPSDRFSAERTGGSVSTLTIQRTQQEDSAVYLCASSWTGNTEAFFGQGTRLTVV.

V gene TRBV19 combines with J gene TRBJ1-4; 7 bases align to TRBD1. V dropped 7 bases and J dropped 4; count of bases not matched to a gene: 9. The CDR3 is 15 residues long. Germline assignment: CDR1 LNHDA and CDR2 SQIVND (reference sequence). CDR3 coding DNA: TGTGCCAGTAAAGGGACAGAACTTTATAATGAAAAACTGTTTTTT. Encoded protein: CASKGTELYNEKLFF.

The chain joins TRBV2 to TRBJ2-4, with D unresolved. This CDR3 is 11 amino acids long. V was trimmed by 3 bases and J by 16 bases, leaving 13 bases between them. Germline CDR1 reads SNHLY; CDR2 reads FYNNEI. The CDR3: CASSEGSLLYF. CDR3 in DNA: TGTGCCAGCAGTGAGGGCAGCTTGCTTTACTTC. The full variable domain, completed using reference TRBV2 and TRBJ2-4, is EPEVTQTPSHQVTQMGQEVILRCVPISNHLYFYWYRQILGQKVEFLVSFYNNEISEKSEIFDDQFSVERPDGSNFTLKIRSTKLEDSAMYFCASSEGSLLYFGAGTRLSVL.

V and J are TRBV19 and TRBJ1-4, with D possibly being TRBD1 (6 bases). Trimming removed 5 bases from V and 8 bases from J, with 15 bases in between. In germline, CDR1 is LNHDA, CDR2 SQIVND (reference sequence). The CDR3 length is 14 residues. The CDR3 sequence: CASSGPRGREKLFF. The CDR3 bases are TGTGCCAGTAGTGGCCCCAGGGGCCGGGAAAAACTGTTTTTT.

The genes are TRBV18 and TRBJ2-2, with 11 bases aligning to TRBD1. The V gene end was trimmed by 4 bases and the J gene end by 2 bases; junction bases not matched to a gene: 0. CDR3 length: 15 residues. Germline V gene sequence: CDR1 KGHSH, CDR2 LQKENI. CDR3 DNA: TGTGCCAGCTCACGGACAGGGGGCAACACCGGGGAGCTGTTTTTT. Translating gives CASSRTGGNTGELFF.

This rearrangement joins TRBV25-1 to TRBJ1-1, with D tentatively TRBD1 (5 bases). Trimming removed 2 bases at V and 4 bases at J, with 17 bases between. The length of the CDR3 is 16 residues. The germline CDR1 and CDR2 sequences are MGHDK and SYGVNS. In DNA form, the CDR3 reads TGTGCCAGCAGTGAAAGGGGTGAGGGCCGGAGCACTGAAGCTTTCTTT. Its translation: CASSERGEGRSTEAFF.

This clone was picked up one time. The CDR3 DNA sequence: TGTGCCAGCAGCTTCAAGGGTTATGGCTACACCTTC. It encodes CASSFKGYGYTF. This chain links TRBV6-2 or TRBV6-3 with TRBJ1-2; D is unclear. V lost 6 bases to trimming and J lost 5 bases, with 10 bases between them. CDR1 MNHEY and CDR2 SVGEGT come from the germline V gene. The CDR3 extends over 12 amino acids.

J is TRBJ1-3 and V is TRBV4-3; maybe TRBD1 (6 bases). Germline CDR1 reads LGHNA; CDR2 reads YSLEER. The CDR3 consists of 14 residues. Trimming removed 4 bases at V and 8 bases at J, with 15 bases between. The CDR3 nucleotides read TGCGCCAGCAGCCGGGACACCGGGAGGGACACCATATATTTT. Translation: CASSRDTGRDTIYF.

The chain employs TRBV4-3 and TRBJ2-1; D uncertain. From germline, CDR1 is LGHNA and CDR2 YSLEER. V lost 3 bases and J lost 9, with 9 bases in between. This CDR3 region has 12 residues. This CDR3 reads CASSQVRAEQFF. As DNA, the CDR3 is TGCGCCAGCAGCCAGGTTCGTGCTGAGCAGTTCTTC.

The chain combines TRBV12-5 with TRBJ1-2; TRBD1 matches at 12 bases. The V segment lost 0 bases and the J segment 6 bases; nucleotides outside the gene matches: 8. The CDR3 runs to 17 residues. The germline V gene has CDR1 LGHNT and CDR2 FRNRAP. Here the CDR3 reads CASGLVTGQGALNGYTF. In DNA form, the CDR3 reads TGTGCTAGTGGTTTGGTCACGGGACAGGGGGCGCTTAATGGCTACACCTTC.